The rows below give T cell receptor beta chains drawn from one sample of a study of T cell repertoires in cytomegalovirus infection. These TCRs' antigens remain unknown. One entry per CDR3 protein, called by TCRdb with MiXCR from the reads. This table has roughly 49,000 distinct CDR3 sequences, 20% to 25% appearing once. The specimen was CD8+ T cells from cultured PBMCs, collected from culture after CMV antigen stimulation. The receptors derive from a human donor in good health (CMV status not recorded). Some clones in this sample may be carry-over from other donors' samples. Each CDR3 is given with its conserved first and last residue. The D gene is left open where the match is weak. For some rows the clone size is stated as once, few or many, or as a class when expanded; others skip it.

size: NA
D: NA
V: TRBV5-6
J: TRBJ2-7
CDR3: CASSPGGYTYEQYF
DNA: TGTGCCAGCAGCCCTGGAGGGTATACCTACGAGCAGTACTTC

size: few
D: NA
V: TRBV7-2
J: TRBJ2-3
CDR3: CASSLSGGVEQYF
DNA: TGTGCCAGCAGCTTATCCGGGGGCGTGGAGCAGTATTTT

size: few
D: NA
V: TRBV27
J: TRBJ2-2
CDR3: CASSLRVGNTGELFF
DNA: TGTGCCAGCAGTTTAAGGGTGGGGAACACCGGGGAGCTGTTTTTT

size: NA
D: NA
V: TRBV15
J: TRBJ1-2
CDR3: CATSEGSGAGYTF
DNA: TGTGCCACCAGCGAAGGGTCGGGCGCAGGCTACACCTTC

size: few
D: NA
V: TRBV7-8
J: TRBJ1-5
CDR3: CASSLLAYSNQPQHF
DNA: TGTGCCAGCAGCTTACTTGCCTATAGCAATCAGCCCCAGCATTTT

size: NA
D: TRBD2
V: TRBV7-2
J: TRBJ2-1
CDR3: CASSPYSGRAGYNEQFF
DNA: TGTGCCAGCAGCCCGTATAGCGGGAGGGCCGGGTACAATGAGCAGTTCTTC

size: NA
D: NA
V: TRBV10-3
J: TRBJ1-1
CDR3: CAIRGNTEAFF
DNA: TGTGCCATCAGGGGGAACACTGAAGCTTTCTTT

size: few
D: TRBD2
V: TRBV7-6
J: TRBJ2-1
CDR3: CASRGVAGGVLNEQFF
DNA: TGTGCCAGCAGAGGGGTAGCGGGAGGAGTCCTCAATGAGCAGTTCTTC

size: NA
D: NA
V: TRBV2
J: TRBJ2-1
CDR3: CASSRLENEQFF
DNA: TGTGCCAGCAGCCGACTCGAGAATGAGCAGTTCTTC

size: NA
D: NA
V: TRBV7-9
J: TRBJ2-2
CDR3: CASSEGQYTGELFF
DNA: TGTGCCAGCAGCGAGGGACAATACACCGGGGAGCTGTTTTTT

size: NA
D: NA
V: TRBV6-5
J: TRBJ2-5
CDR3: CASRAEWGRQETQYF
DNA: TGTGCCAGCCGGGCAGAGTGGGGACGGCAAGAGACCCAGTACTTC

size: few
D: NA
V: TRBV7-9
J: TRBJ1-5
CDR3: CASSLGPRGNQPQHF
DNA: TGTGCCAGCAGCTTAGGTCCCAGGGGCAATCAGCCCCAGCATTTT